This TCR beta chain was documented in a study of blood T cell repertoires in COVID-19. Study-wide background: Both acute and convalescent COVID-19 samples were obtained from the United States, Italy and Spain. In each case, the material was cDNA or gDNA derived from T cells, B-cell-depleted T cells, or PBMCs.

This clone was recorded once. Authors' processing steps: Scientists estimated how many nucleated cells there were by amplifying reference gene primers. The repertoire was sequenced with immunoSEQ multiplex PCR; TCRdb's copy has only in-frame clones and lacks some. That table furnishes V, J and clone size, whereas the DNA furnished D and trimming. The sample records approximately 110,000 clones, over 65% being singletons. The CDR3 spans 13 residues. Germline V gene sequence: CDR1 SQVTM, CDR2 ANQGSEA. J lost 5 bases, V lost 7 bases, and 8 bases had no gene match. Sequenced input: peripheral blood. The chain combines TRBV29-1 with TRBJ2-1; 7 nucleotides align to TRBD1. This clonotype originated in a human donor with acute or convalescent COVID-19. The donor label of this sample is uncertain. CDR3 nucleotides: TGCAGCGCGACAGGGTGGGCGGACAATGAGCAGTTCTTC. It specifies CSATGWADNEQFF.